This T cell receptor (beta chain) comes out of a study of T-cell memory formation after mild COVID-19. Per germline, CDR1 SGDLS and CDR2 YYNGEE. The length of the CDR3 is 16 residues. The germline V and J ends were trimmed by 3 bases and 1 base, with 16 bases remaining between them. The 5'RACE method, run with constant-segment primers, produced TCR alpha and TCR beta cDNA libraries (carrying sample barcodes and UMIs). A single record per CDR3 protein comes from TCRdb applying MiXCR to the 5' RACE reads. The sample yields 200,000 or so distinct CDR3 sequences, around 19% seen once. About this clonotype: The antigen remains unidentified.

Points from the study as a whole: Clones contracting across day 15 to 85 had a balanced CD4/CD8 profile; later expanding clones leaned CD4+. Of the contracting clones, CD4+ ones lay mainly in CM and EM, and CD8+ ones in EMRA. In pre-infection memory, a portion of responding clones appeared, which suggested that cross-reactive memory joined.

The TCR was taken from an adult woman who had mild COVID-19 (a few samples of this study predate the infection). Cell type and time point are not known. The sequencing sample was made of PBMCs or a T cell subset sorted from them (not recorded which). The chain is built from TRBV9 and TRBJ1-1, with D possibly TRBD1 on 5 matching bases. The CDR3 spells CASSAGVLRGNTEAFF. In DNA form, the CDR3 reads TGTGCCAGCAGCGCGGGGGTCCTCCGGGGGAACACTGAAGCTTTCTTT.